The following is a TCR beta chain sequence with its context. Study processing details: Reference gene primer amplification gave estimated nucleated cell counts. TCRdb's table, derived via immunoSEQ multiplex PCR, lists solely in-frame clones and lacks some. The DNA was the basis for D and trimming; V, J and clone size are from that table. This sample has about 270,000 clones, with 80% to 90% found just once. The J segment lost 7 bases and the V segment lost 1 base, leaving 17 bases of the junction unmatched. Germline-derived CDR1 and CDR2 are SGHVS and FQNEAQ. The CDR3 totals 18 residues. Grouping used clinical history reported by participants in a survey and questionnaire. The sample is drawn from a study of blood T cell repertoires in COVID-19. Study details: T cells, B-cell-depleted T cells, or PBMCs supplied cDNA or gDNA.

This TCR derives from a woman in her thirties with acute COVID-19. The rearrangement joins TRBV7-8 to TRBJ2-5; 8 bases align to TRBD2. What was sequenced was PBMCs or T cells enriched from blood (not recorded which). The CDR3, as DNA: TGTGCCAGCAGCTTAGAAAGGGTCAGCGGGAGCAAAGAGGGGACCCAGTACTTC. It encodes CASSLERVSGSKEGTQYF.